The next 9 T cell receptor beta chains were all read from a single sample in a study of fetal regulatory T cell absence and autoimmunity. Sequenced by immunoSEQ multiplex PCR; TCRdb stores in-frame clones only, minus some. The table has approximately 94,000 clones, approximately 75% seen once. Specimen: pancreas tissue. These receptors were taken from a male donor with IPEX syndrome.

The V and J genes are TRBV7-2 and TRBJ2-1; 13 nucleotides match TRBD2. After removal of 5 bases from V and 4 bases from J, the junction contained 2 bases not matched to a gene. CDR1 and CDR2 (germline): SGHTA, FQGNSA. The CDR3 contains 15 residues. In DNA form, the CDR3 reads TGTGCCAGCAGCCGGACTAGCGGGGGTTACAATGAGCAGTTCTTC. It is translated as CASSRTSGGYNEQFF.

The chain joins TRBV11-3 to TRBJ2-5; the D is unclear. CDR1 is SGHNT, CDR2 YENEEA, per germline. Trimming left V 4 bases short and J 2 bases short, with 14 bases between. The CDR3 contains 15 residues. The chain's CDR3 is CASSSRPLGQETQYF. The CDR3 nucleotides are TGTGCCAGCAGCTCCCGCCCTTTGGGGCAAGAGACCCAGTACTTC.

The gene calls are TRBV19 and TRBJ1-2, with 7 bases identical to TRBD1. Germline V lookup: CDR1 LNHDA, CDR2 SQIVND (reference sequence). Trimming at V came to 2 bases and at J to 8 bases, leaving 5 bases not matched to a gene. The CDR3 consists of 13 residues. This CDR3 reads CASSIQRGQGYTF. CDR3 nucleotide sequence: TGTGCCAGTAGTATACAAAGGGGGCAGGGCTACACCTTC.

V is TRBV5-4 and J is TRBJ1-3, with D perhaps TRBD1 (5 bases). The CDR3 loop spans 13 amino acids. V was shortened by 4 bases and J by 2 bases, with 7 bases between the two germline ends. Germline assignment: CDR1 SGHNT and CDR2 YYREEE (reference sequence). This chain's CDR3 is CASSLGPGNTIYF. The CDR3 nucleotides are TGTGCCAGCAGCCTGGGACCTGGAAACACCATATATTTT.

The genes are TRBV7-8 and TRBJ2-2; a possible D gene is TRBD1 (5 bases). Germline assignment: CDR1 SGHVS and CDR2 FQNEAQ. Trimming stripped 1 base from V and 7 bases from J, with 13 bases between. The CDR3 length is 15 residues. CDR3 coding DNA: TGTGCCAGCAGCTTAGTGAGCTCCACAGGCGGGGAGCTGTTTTTT. Translation: CASSLVSSTGGELFF.

This chain uses TRBV5-4 with TRBJ2-3; D gene ambiguous. The CDR3 contains 16 residues. CDR1 is SGHNT, CDR2 YYREEE, per germline (reference sequence). V was shortened by 5 bases and J by 3 bases, with 19 bases between the two germline ends. CDR3 sequence reads: CASSPTPTTNTDTQYF. The CDR3 DNA is TGTGCCAGCAGTCCTACCCCGACCACTAATACAGATACGCAGTATTTT. Looking up the rest from reference TRBV5-4 and TRBJ2-3 gives the full variable domain: ETGVTQSPTHLIKTRGQQVTLRCSSQSGHNTVSWYQQALGQGPQFIFQYYREEENGRGNFPPRFSGLQFPNYSSELNVNALELDDSALYLCASSPTPTTNTDTQYFGPGTRLTVL.

The V call is TRBV6-5, the J call TRBJ1-2, with 9 positions matching TRBD1. The V and J ends lost 2 bases and 6 bases, in that order; junction bases with no gene match: 4. Germline loops: CDR1 MNHEY, CDR2 SVGAGI. There are 14 residues in the CDR3. For the CDR3, the DNA is TGTGCCAGCAGTTACCGGACAGGGGAAGATGGCTACACCTTC. Translating it yields CASSYRTGEDGYTF.

The chain uses TRBV2 and TRBJ2-3; 9 nucleotides line up with TRBD1. J was trimmed by 4 bases and V by 6 bases; bases with no gene match: 8. Germline V CDR1 and CDR2: SNHLY, FYNNEI. The length of the CDR3 is 15 residues. The CDR3 nucleotides are TGTGCCAGCAGATACAGGGGGCGAGTGGCAGATACGCAGTATTTT. As protein: CASRYRGRVADTQYF.

The V gene is TRBV5-6, the J gene TRBJ2-1; TRBD2 is a possible D gene (5 bases). With 2 bases removed from V and 3 bases from J, the gap between germline ends came to 6 bases. Germline CDR1 SGHDT, CDR2 YYEEEE. This CDR3 has 13 amino acids. This CDR3 is CASSFTSYNEQFF. CDR3 bases: TGTGCCAGCAGCTTTACTAGCTACAATGAGCAGTTCTTC.